This TCR beta chain was sequenced during a study of blood T cell repertoires in COVID-19 (dated by TCRdb to between 2020 and 2021). With regard to the full study: Samples from collaborators originated in the United States, Italy and Spain and spanned both the acute and convalescent phases of COVID-19. Samples were obtained from the ongoing ImmuneRACE study (first 160 participants) and from about 1,300 subjects provided by 6 global collaborators. The repertoires were released in a freely available public database intended as a resource for research on the immune response to SARS-CoV-2. Deeply sampled blood TCRbeta repertoires from subjects exposed to, actively infected with, or recovered from COVID-19 were included in the dataset. The sample metadata nearly always contained a de-identified subject ID, COVID-19 status, age in years and sex. HLA class I and class II types, where available, came from metadata supplied by the sample provider rather than from assay-based typing. The material from the prospective study consisted of cDNA or gDNA derived from T cells, B-cell-depleted T cells, or PBMCs.

As to this clone: The antigen this receptor binds is unknown. No per-base quality is available; no much larger clone lies one base away.

TCRbeta CDR3 regions were amplified from genomic DNA using the immunoSEQ Assay, a bias-controlled multiplex PCR. From the authors' description of their analysis: The number of nucleated cells in each sample was estimated from the amplification of reference gene primers within the assay. Sequence reads were collapsed and filtered to measure the absolute abundance of every unique TCRbeta CDR3 rearrangement. Productive Simpson clonality was computed per sample as the square root of Simpson's diversity index over productive rearrangements. Sourced from immuneACCESS, this table was stored by TCRdb with only in-frame sequences that have V and J called. A share of the clones is absent; for the studies checked, an unresolved V gene accounts for under half, and the remainder has no known explanation. The V and J calls and the clone size are those of that table, but D and trimming were determined from the DNA. The sample table shows over 65,000 clones, and roughly 81% are seen once. 9.2% of the sample belongs to the ten largest clones.

From the cysteine through the phenylalanine, the CDR3 covers 17 amino acids. This entry keeps only the CDR3 DNA: 51 bases, framed from base 1. CDR1 and CDR2 were assigned from the germline V gene as SNHLY and FYNNEI. V loses 7 bases of germline sequence and J loses 2 bases, and the interval between the two ends is 18 bases. General study outcomes and caveats: Clinical and demographic metadata were provided uncurated, with the amount varying by source and participant.

Each collaborating institution followed its own protocols to collect whole blood in K2EDTA tubes. Collaborator samples were shipped for TCRbeta analysis as frozen whole blood, isolated PBMCs, or DNA extracted from either sample type. Sequencing used peripheral blood. The chain joins TRBV2 to TRBJ2-6; the best D guess is TRBD1, with 6 bases matching. This clonotype was sampled from a human donor in a cohort sampled during active COVID-19. At the DNA level, the sequence is TGTGCCAGCATTCCCACCCCAGGGGCCCCTGGGGCCAACGTCCTGACTTTC. Its coded protein is CASIPTPGAPGANVLTF.